This T cell receptor beta chain stems from a study of blood T cell repertoires in COVID-19. Some clones are missing from TCRdb's copy, which holds only in-frame ones; the method was immunoSEQ multiplex PCR. The sample includes approximately 220,000 clones, roughly 80% of them seen just once. The CDR3 is 13 residues long. Germline V lookup: CDR1 SGHNT, CDR2 YYREEE (reference sequence). The germline V and J ends were trimmed by 0 bases and 8 bases, with 8 bases remaining between them. The chain carries TRBV5-4 and TRBJ2-2, with D tentatively TRBD2 (5 bases). Sequences were obtained from PBMCs or T cells enriched from blood (not recorded which). The receptor was isolated from a woman aged 45 to 65 who had been exposed to COVID-19. The CDR3 sequence is CASSLERGGELFF. The CDR3 DNA is TGTGCCAGCAGCTTGGAGCGCGGGGGGGAGCTGTTTTTT.